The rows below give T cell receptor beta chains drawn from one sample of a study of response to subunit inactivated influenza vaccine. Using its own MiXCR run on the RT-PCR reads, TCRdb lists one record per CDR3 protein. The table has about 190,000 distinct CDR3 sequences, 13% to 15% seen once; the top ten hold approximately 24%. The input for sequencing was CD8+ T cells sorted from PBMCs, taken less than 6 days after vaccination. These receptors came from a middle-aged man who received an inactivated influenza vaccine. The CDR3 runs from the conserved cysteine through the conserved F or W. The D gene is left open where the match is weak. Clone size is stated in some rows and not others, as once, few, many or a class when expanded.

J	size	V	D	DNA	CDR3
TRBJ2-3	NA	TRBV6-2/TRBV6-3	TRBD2	TGTGCCAGCAGTTACTTAGCGGGAGTAGGAGATACGCAGTATTTT	CASSYLAGVGDTQYF
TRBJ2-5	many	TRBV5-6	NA	TGTGCCAGCAGGCTGGGGGGAGAGACCCAGTACTTC	CASRLGGETQYF
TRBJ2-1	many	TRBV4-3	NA	TGCGCCAGCAGCCAAACGGAGAGCTCCTACAATGAGCAGTTCTTC	CASSQTESSYNEQFF
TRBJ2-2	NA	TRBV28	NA	TGTGCCAGCAGTAACCACAGGGCCGGGGAGCTGTTTTTT	CASSNHRAGELFF
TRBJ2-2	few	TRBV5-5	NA	TGTGCCAGCAGCCTAGGGAGGTCCGGGGAGCTGTTTTTT	CASSLGRSGELFF
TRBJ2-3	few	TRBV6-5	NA	TGTGCCAGCAAGTTCCGGGGCACAGATACGCAGTATTTT	CASKFRGTDTQYF
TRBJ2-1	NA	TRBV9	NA	TGTGCCAGCAGCGAAGAGATGGGTAATGAGCAGTTCTTC	CASSEEMGNEQFF
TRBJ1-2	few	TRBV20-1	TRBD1	TGCAGTGCTAGAGTTACAGGGGCCTATGGCTACACCTTC	CSARVTGAYGYTF
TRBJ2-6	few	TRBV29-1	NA	TGCAGCGTTAGAACAGGGACAATCTCTGGGGCCAACGTCCTGACTTTC	CSVRTGTISGANVLTF
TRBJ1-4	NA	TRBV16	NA	TGTGCCAGCAGCCAATGGCGGCGGGTCGGGGAAAAACTGTTTTTT	CASSQWRRVGEKLFF
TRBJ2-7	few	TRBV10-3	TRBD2	TGTGCCATCAGCCCCAGCGGGAGGGCTTTCGACGAGCAGTACTTC	CAISPSGRAFDEQYF
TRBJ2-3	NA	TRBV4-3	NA	TGCGCCAGCAGCCAAGATCGGACGGGGACAGATACGCAGTATTTT	CASSQDRTGTDTQYF
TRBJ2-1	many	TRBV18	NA	TGTGCCAGCTCACCACCTTTCACAGGTTGGAATGAGCAGTTCTTC	CASSPPFTGWNEQFF
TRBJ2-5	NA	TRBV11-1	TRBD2	TGTGCCAGCAGCGATTCCGACGGGACTAGAGGGAGGGAAGAGACCCAGTACTTC	CASSDSDGTRGREETQYF
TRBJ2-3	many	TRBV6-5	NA	TGTGCCAGCAGTTACTCGGTAGACACAGATACGCAGTATTTT	CASSYSVDTDTQYF